This entry concerns a single T cell receptor (beta chain). Its antigen is not known. The source of the sample is a study of long-term antiretroviral therapy in people with HIV. Study findings and constraints: Clones expanded before ART dominated the repertoire at all time points. HIV repertoires spanned tighter CDR3 length ranges than controls did. An increase in diversity followed ART, yet levels stayed below transplant donor controls.

Survey-level immunoSEQ v3.0 assays were run. Some clones are missing from TCRdb's copy, which holds only in-frame ones; the method was immunoSEQ multiplex PCR. The table has around 20,000 clones, about four fifths seen once. V dropped 6 bases and J dropped 0 bases, with 11 bases sitting between them. Germline lookup yields CDR1 MNHEY and CDR2 SVGAGI. The CDR3 runs to 14 residues. Sample: unsorted PBMCs, taken 0.3 years after starting antiretroviral therapy. The origin of this receptor is a woman aged 45-65 years with HIV. The rearrangement uses TRBV6-5 and TRBJ1-2, with D maybe TRBD1 (5 bases). CDR3 amino acids: CASRVGLANYGYTF. The CDR3 nucleotides read TGTGCCAGCAGGGTGGGGCTAGCTAACTATGGCTACACCTTC.